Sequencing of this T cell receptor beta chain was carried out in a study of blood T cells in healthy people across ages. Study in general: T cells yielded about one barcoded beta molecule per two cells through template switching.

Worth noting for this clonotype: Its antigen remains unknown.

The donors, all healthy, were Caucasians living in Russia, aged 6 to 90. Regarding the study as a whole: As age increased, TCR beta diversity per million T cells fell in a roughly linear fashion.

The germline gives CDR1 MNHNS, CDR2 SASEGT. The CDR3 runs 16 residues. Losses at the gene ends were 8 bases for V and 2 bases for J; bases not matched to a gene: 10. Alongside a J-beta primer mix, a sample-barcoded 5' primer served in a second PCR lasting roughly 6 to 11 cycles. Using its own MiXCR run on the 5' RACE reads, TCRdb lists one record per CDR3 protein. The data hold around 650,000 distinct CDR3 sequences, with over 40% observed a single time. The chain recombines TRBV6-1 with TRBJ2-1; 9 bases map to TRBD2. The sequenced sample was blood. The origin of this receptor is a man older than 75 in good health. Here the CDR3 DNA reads TGTGCCAGCTACAGACCAGCGGGGGGCGCCTACAATGAGCAGTTCTTC. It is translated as CASYRPAGGAYNEQFF.